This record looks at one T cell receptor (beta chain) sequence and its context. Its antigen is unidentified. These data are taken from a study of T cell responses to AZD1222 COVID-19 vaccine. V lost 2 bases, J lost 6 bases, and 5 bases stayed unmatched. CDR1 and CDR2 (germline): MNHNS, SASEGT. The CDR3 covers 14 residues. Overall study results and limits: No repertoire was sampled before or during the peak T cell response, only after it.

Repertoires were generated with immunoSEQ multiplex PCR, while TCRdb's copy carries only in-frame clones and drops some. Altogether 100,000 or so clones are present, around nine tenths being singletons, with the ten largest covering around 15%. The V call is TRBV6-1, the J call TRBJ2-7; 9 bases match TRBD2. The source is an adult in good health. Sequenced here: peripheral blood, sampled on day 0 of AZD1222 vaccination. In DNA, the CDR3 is TGTGCCAGCAGTGAAATTGCGGGGGGGAGCGAGCAGTACTTC. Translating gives CASSEIAGGSEQYF.